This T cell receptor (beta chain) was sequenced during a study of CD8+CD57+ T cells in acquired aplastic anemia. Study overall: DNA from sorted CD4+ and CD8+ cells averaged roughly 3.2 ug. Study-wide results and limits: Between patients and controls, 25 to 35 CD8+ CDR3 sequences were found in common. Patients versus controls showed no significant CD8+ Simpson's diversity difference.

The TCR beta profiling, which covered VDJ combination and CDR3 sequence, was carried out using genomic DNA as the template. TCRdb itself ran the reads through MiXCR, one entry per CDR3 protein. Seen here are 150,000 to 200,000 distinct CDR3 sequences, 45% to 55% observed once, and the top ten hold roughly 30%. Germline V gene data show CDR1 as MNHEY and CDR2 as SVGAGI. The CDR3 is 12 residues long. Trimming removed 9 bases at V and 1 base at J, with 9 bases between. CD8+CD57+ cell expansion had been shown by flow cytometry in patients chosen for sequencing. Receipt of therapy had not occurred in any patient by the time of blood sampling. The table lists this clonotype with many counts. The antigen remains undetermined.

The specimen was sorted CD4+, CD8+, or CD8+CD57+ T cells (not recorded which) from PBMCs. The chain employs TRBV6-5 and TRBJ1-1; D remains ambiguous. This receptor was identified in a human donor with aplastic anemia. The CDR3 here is CASGRWNTEAFF. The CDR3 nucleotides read TGTGCCAGTGGAAGGTGGAACACTGAAGCTTTCTTT.